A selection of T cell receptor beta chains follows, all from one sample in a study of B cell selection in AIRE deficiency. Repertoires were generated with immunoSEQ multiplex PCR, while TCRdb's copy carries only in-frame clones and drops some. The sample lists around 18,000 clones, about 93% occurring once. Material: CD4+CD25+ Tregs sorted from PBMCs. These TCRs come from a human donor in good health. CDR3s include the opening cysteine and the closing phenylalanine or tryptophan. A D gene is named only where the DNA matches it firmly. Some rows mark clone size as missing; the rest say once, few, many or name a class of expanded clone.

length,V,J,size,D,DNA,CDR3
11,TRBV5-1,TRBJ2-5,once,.,TGCGCCAGCAGCTTCTTGGAGACCCAGTACTTC,CASSFLETQYF
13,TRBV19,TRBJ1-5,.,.,TGTGCCAGTAGTAGGGGGCGCAATCAGCCCCAGCATTTT,CASSRGRNQPQHF
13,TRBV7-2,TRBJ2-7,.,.,TGTGCCAGCAGCTTTTTCATCTCCTACGAGCAGTACTTC,CASSFFISYEQYF
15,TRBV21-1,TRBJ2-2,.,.,TGTGCCAGCAGCACGGGACAGTCGAACACCGGGGAGCTGTTTTTT,CASSTGQSNTGELFF
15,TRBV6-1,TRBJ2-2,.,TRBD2,TGTGCCAGCCGGAGGACTAGCGGGGACACCGGGGAGCTGTTTTTT,CASRRTSGDTGELFF
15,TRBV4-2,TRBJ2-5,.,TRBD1,TGTGCCAGCAGCCAAACGGGGACAGGGGGGGAGACCCAGTACTTC,CASSQTGTGGETQYF
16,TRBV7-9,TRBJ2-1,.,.,TGTGCCAGCAGCTTAGGGGGAAGACAGGGAGGAAATGAGCAGTTCTTC,CASSLGGRQGGNEQFF
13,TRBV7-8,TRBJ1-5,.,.,TGTGCCAGCAGCCCAACCATAAATCAGCCCCAGCATTTT,CASSPTINQPQHF
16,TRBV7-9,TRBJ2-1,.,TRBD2,TGTGCCAGCAGCCCCCTTAGTAGCGGGAGGGCCAGGGAGCAGTTCTTC,CASSPLSSGRAREQFF
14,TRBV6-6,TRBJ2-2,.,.,TGTGCCAGCACCGGGGTTCAGGGCACCGGGGAGCTGTTTTTT,CASTGVQGTGELFF
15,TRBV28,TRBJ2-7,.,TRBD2,TGTGCCAGCGGACGAAGCGGGAGGCCTTTCTACGAGCAGTACTTC,CASGRSGRPFYEQYF
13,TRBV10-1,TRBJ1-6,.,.,TGCGCCAGCAGTCCCAGGGTCGGATCACCCCTCCACTTT,CASSPRVGSPLHF
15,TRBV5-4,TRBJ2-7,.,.,TGTGCCAGCAGCTTAATTCGGGGGAACGGGGACGAGCAGTACTTC,CASSLIRGNGDEQYF
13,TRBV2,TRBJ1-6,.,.,TGTGCCAGCAGTGACAGGCCGAATTCACCCCTCCACTTT,CASSDRPNSPLHF
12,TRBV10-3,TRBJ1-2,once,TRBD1,TGTGCCACGGGACAGGGAGACGATGGCTACACCTTC,CATGQGDDGYTF
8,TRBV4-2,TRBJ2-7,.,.,TGTGCCAGCGACCGTCAGTACTTC,CASDRQYF
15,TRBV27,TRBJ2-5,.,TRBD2,TGTGCCAGCAGTTTAACTAGCGGGAGACGAGAGACCCAGTACTTC,CASSLTSGRRETQYF
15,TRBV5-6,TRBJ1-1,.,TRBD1,TGTGCCAGCAGCTTCCCAGGGGGGCTTAGGACTGAAGCTTTCTTT,CASSFPGGLRTEAFF
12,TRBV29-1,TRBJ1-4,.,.,TGCAGCGCCGGGACCGGTGGTGAAAAACTGTTTTTT,CSAGTGGEKLFF
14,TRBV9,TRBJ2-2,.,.,TGTGCCAGCAGCACGACGAGGAACACCGGGGAGCTGTTTTTT,CASSTTRNTGELFF
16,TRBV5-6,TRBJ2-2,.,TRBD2,TGTGCCAGCAGCTTTCGACTAGCGGGAGACGATCGGGGAGCTGTTTTT,CASSFRLAGDDRGAVF
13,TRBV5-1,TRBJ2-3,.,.,TGCGCCAGCAGCATACTACTAGCAGATACGCAGTATTTT,CASSILLADTQYF
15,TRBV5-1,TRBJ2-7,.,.,TGCGCCAGCAGCTTGGAATTACCCCACCTTGGCGAGCAGTACTTC,CASSLELPHLGEQYF
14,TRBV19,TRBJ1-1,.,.,TGTGCCAGTAGTACAGGGGTTGGGGGCGCTGAAGCTTTCTTT,CASSTGVGGAEAFF
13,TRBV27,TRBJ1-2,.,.,TGTGCCAGCAGTTTCCCGGGATCTCGGGGCTACACCTTC,CASSFPGSRGYTF
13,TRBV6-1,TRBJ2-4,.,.,TGTGCCAGCCTGGACGCAGCCAAAAACATTCAGTACTTC,CASLDAAKNIQYF
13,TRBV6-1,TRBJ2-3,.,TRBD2,TGTGCCAGCAGTACTAGCGGGAGTGATACGCAGTATTTT,CASSTSGSDTQYF
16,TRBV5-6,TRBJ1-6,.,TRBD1,TGTGCCAGCAGTGCTGGGACAGGGAGGTATAATTCACCCCTCCACTTT,CASSAGTGRYNSPLHF
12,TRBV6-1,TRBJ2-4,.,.,TGTGCCAGCAGGGGACTGGGGGACATTCAGTACTTC,CASRGLGDIQYF
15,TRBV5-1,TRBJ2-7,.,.,TGCGCCAGCAGCTTGGCCCTGACGGGACCCTACGAGCAGTACTTC,CASSLALTGPYEQYF
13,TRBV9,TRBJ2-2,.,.,TGTGCCAGCAGCGTATGGAGCACCGGGGAGCTGTTTTTT,CASSVWSTGELFF
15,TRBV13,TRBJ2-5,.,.,TGTGCCAGCAGCTGGAAAGGGACACTACAAGAGACCCAGTACTTC,CASSWKGTLQETQYF
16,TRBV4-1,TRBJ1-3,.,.,TGCGCCAGCAGCTTGGGGATCGGACATCCTGGAAACACCATATATTTT,CASSLGIGHPGNTIYF
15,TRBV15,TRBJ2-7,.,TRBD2,TGTGCCACCAGCAGCGGGGGGGCCCCTACCTACGAGCAGTACTTC,CATSSGGAPTYEQYF
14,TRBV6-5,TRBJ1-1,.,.,TGTGCCAGCAGTTACAGGGTGACGAACACTGAAGCTTTCTTT,CASSYRVTNTEAFF
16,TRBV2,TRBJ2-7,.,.,TGTGCCAGCAGTAAGGAAGCCGGGACTTACTCCTACGAGCAGTACTTC,CASSKEAGTYSYEQYF